This TCR beta chain comes out of a study of metastatic and nonmetastatic thyroid tumors. Overall study results and limits: In both blood and tumor samples, TCR beta diversity was reported significantly higher for malignant than benign nodules.

Patients were all untreated before their thyroid surgery. The germline V gene has CDR1 MNHNS and CDR2 SASEGT. V lost 6 bases, J lost 8 bases, and 12 bases stayed unmatched. The CDR3 loop spans 16 amino acids. In its sample, this clone is medium-sized. Its target is not known. TCRdb reprocessed the PCR reads via MiXCR. The sample lists around 19,000 clones, 30% to 40% occurring once. Sequences were obtained from tumor tissue. The receptor was derived from a male donor with papillary thyroid cancer or a benign thyroid nodule (not recorded which). Some clones in this sample may be carry-over from other donors' samples. The gene calls are TRBV6-1 and TRBJ2-1; 11 bases are a match to TRBD2. The CDR3 DNA reads as TGTGCCAGCAGCCGGCGTAGCGGGAGGGCCAACGATGAGCAGTTCTTC. Protein sequence: CASSRRSGRANDEQFF.